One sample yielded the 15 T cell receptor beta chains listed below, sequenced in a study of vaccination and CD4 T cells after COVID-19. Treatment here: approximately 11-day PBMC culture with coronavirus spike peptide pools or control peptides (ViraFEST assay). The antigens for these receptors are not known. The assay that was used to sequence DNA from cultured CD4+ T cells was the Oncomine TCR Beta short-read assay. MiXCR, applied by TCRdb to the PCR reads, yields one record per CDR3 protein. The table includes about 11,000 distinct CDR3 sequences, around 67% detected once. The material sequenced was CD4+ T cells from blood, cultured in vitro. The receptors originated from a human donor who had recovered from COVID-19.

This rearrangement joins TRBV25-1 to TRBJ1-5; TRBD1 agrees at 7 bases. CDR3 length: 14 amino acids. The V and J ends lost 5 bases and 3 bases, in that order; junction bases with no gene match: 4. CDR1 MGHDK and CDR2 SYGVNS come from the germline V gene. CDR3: CASSNRGVNQPQHF. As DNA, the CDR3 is TGTGCCAGCAGTAACAGGGGTGTCAATCAGCCCCAGCATTTT.

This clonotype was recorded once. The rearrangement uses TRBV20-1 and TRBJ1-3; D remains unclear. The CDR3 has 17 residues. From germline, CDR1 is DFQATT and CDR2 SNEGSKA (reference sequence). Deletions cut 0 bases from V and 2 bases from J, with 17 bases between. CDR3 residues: CSARDLGLLATGNTIYF. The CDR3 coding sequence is TGCAGTGCTAGAGATCTAGGACTCCTAGCCACTGGAAACACCATATATTTT.

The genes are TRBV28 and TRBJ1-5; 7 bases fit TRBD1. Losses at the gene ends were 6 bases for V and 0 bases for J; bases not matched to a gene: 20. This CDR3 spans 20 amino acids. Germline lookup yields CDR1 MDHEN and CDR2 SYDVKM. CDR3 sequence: CASSSTTTGRFAYSNQPQHF. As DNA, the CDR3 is TGTGCCAGCAGCTCGACTACGACAGGGAGGTTCGCCTATAGCAATCAGCCCCAGCATTTT.

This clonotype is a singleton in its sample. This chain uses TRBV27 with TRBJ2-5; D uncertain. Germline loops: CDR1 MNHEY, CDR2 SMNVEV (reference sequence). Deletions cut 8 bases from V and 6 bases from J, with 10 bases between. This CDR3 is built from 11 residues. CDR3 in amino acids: CASPPRKTQYF. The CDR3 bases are TGTGCCAGCCCTCCAAGGAAGACCCAGTACTTC.

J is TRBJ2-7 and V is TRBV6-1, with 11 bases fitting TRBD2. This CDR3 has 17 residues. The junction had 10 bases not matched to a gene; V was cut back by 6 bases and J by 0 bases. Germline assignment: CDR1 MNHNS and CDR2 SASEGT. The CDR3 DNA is TGTGCCAGCAGCAGGCAGGGACTAGCGGCAAGCTCCTACGAGCAGTACTTC. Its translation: CASSRQGLAASSYEQYF.

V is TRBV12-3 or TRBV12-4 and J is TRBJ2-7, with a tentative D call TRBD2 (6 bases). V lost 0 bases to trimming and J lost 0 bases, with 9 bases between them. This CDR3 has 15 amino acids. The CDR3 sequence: CASSLAGLSSYEQYF. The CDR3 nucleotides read TGTGCCAGCAGTTTAGCGGGACTTAGCTCCTACGAGCAGTACTTC.

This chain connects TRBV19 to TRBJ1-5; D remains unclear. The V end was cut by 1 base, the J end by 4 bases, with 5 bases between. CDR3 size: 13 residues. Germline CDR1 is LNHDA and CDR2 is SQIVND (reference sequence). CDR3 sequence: CASSIGANQPQHF. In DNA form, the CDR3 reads TGTGCCAGTAGTATAGGTGCGAATCAGCCCCAGCATTTT. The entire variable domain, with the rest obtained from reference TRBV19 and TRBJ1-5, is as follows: DGGITQSPKYLFRKEGQNVTLSCEQNLNHDAMYWYRQDPGQGLRLIYYSQIVNDFQKGDIAEGYSVSREKKESFPLTVTSAQKNPTAFYLCASSIGANQPQHFGDGTRLSIL.

CDR3 bases: TGCAGTGCTAGGGACAGGGCGATCGGCGGGGAGCTGTTTTTT. It translates to CSARDRAIGGELFF. The chain links TRBV20-1 to TRBJ2-2; 8 bases are shared with TRBD1. The CDR3 runs 14 residues. The J segment lost 7 bases and the V segment lost 3 bases, leaving 7 bases of the junction unmatched. The germline V gene has CDR1 DFQATT and CDR2 SNEGSKA (reference sequence).

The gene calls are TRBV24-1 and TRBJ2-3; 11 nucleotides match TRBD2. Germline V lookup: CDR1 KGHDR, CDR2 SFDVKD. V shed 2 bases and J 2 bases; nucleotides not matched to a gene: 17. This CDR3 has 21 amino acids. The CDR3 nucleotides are TGTGCCACCAGTGATTCAACGGGCGGGCTAGCGGGAGGCTTGCTCACAGATACGCAGTATTTT. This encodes CATSDSTGGLAGGLLTDTQYF.

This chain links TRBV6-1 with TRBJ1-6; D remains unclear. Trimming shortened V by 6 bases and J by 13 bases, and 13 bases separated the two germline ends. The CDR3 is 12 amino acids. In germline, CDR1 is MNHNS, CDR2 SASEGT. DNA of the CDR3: TGTGCCAGCAGCACCACTCGCCAGCCCCTCCACTTT. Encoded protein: CASSTTRQPLHF.

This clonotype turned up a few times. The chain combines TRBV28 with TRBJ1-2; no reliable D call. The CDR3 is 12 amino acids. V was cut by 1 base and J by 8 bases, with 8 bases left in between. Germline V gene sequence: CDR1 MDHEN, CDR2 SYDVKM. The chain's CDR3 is CASSLLSEGYTF. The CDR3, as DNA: TGTGCCAGCAGTTTATTGTCGGAAGGCTACACCTTC.

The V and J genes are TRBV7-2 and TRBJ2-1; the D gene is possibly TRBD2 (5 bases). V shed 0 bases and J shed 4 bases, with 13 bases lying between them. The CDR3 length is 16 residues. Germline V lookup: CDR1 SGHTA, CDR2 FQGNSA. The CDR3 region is CASSLASPGLYNEQFF. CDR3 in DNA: TGTGCCAGCAGCTTAGCTTCTCCAGGACTGTACAATGAGCAGTTCTTC.

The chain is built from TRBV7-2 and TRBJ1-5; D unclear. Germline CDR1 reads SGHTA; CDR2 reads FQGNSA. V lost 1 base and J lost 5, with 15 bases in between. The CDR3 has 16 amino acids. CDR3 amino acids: CASSLGTGRSHQPQHF. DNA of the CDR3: TGTGCCAGCAGCTTAGGGACCGGACGATCGCATCAGCCCCAGCATTTT.

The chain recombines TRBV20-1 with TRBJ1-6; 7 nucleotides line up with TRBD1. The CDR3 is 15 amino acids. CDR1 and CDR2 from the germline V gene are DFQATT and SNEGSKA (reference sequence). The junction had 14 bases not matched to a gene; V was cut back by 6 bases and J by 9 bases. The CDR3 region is CSAEGAGEAFSPLHF. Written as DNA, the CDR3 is TGCAGTGCGGAGGGGGCAGGGGAGGCCTTTTCACCCCTCCACTTT.

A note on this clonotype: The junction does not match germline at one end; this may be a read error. The CDR3 is CSAYDRIKSYEQYF. The DNA of the CDR3 is TGTAGTGCTTATGACAGGATAAAATCCTACGAGCAGTACTTC. The chain links TRBV20-1 to TRBJ2-7; D perhaps matches TRBD1 (6 bases). Germline values: CDR1 DFQATT, CDR2 SNEGSKA (reference sequence). CDR3 length: 14 amino acids.